This T cell receptor (beta chain) was sequenced for a study of blood T cell repertoires in COVID-19. About the study: T cells, B-cell-depleted T cells, or PBMCs provided the cDNA or gDNA that served as material.

In the original workflow: Estimated nucleated cell counts came from reference gene primer amplification. Using immunoSEQ multiplex PCR, the repertoire was profiled, and TCRdb retains in-frame clones only, with some absent. V and J calls plus clone size are reproduced from that table; the DNA served to infer D and trimming. The data contain approximately 250,000 clones, around 93% of them singletons. Participants, about 18 to 90 years old, spanned fewer than 25 US areas. Each participant's cohort was designated according to participant-reported clinical history. The CDR3 runs to 14 residues. Trimming took off 6 bases at V and 5 bases at J, with 17 bases between the two ends. CDR1 LNHDA and CDR2 SQIVND come from the germline V gene (reference sequence).

The rearrangement links TRBV19 to TRBJ2-7; no clear D gene. The TCR comes from a man in his forties who had been exposed to COVID-19. Input material: PBMCs or T cells enriched from blood (not recorded which). CDR3 loop: CASRAWQDSHEQYF. DNA of the CDR3: TGTGCCAGTAGAGCTTGGCAGGATTCCCACGAGCAGTACTTC.